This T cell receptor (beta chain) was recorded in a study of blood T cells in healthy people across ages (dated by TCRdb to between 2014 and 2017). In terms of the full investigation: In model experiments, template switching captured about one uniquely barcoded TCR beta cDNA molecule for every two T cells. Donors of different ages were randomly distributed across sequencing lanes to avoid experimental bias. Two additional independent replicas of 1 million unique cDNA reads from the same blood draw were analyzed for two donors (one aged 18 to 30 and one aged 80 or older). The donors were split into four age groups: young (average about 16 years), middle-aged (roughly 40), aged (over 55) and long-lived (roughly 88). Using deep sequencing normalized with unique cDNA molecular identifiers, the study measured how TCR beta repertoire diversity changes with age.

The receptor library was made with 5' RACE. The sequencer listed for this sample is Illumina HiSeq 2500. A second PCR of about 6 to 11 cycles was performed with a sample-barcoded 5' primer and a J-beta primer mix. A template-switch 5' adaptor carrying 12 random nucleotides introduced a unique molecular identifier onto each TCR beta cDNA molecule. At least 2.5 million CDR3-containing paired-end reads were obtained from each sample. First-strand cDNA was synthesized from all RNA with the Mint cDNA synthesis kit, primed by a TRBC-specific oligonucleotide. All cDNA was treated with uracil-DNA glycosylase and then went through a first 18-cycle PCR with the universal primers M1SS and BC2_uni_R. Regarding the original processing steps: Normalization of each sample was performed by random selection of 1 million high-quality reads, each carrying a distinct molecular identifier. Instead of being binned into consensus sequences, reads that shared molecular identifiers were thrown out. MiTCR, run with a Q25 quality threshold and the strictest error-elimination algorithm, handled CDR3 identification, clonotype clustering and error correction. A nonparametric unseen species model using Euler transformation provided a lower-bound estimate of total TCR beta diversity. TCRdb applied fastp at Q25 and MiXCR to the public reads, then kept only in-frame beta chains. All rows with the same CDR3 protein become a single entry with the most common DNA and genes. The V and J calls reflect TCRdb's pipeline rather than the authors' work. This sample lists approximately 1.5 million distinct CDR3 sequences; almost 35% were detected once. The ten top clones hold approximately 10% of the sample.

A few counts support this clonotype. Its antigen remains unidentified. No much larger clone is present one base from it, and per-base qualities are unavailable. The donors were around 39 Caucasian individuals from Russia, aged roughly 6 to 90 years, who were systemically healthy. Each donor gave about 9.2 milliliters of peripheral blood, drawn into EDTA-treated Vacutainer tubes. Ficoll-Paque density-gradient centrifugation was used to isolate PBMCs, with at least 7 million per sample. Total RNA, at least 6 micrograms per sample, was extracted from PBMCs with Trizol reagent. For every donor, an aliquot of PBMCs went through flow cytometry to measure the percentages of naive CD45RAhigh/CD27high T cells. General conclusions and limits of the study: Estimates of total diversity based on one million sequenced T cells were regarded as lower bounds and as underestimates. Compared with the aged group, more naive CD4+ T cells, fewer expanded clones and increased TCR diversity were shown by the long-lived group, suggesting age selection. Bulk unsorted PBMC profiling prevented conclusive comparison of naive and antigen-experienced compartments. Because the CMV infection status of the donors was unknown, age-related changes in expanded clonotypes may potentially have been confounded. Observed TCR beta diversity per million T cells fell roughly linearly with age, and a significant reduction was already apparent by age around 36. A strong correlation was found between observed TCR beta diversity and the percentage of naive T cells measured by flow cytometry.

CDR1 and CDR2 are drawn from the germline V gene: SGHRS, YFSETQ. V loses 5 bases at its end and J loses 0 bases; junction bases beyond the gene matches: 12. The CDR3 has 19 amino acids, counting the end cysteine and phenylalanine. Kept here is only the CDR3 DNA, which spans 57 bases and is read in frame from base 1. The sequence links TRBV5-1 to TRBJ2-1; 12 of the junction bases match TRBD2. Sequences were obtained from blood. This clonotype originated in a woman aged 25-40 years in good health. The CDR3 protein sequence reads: CASREGTSGPVISYNEQFF. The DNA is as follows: TGCGCCAGCAGGGAGGGGACTAGCGGGCCTGTTATCTCCTACAATGAGCAGTTCTTC.